The 25 T cell receptor beta chains below all came from one sample that was sequenced in a study of shared clonotypes between healthy human individuals. Profiling relied on immunoSEQ multiplex PCR, and the TCRdb table lists in-frame clones only, not all of them. This sample yields some 2.3 million clones, of which over 85% are seen a single time; about 0.39% belongs to the top ten. Sample: naive CD4+ T cells from PBMCs. Subset specified: CD45RA+ positively selected. These receptors were collected from a young man in good health. Some clones in this sample may be carry-over from other donors' samples.

The J gene is TRBJ1-4, the V gene TRBV5-1; 9 positions agree with TRBD1. CDR1 is SGHRS, CDR2 YFSETQ, per germline. CDR3 size: 14 residues. V was clipped by 5 bases and J by 7 bases; unmatched bases: 6. Here the CDR3 reads CASSSGTGLEKLFF. DNA for the CDR3: TGCGCCAGCAGTTCTGGGACAGGGCTTGAAAAACTGTTTTTT.

The chain is built from TRBV6-5 and TRBJ2-1; 10 bases are a match to TRBD2. The germline V gene encodes CDR1 MNHEY and CDR2 SVGAGI. Unmatched junction bases numbered 8, after V lost 6 bases and J lost 6 bases. The CDR3 loop spans 15 amino acids. CDR3 in amino acids: CASRSLAGRRNEQFF. The CDR3 DNA follows: TGTGCCAGCAGGTCACTAGCGGGAAGGCGCAATGAGCAGTTCTTC.

On this clone: The same CDR3 can be traced to other DNA sequences in this sample. The V call is TRBV28, the J call TRBJ2-6; D possibly uses TRBD1 or TRBD2 (6 bases each). The germline V gene has CDR1 MDHEN and CDR2 SYDVKM. The CDR3 extends over 16 amino acids. The V and J ends lost 6 bases and 0 bases respectively, with 12 bases between them. Here the CDR3 DNA reads TGTGCCAGCAGCCTCAGGGGAGGCTCTGGGGCCAACGTCCTGACTTTC. This translates into CASSLRGGSGANVLTF.

The chain links TRBV7-9 to TRBJ2-7; 8 bases are a match to TRBD1. The CDR3 consists of 16 residues. The germline V gene encodes CDR1 SEHNR and CDR2 FQNEAQ (reference sequence). V shed 5 bases, J shed 1 base, and the junction held 10 bases outside the gene matches. CDR3 nucleotides: TGTGCCAGCAGCCACCTCGACAGGGGCCAGTCCTACGAGCAGTACTTC. The encoded protein is CASSHLDRGQSYEQYF. The complete variable domain, with remaining parts taken from reference TRBV7-9 and TRBJ2-7, reads DTGVSQNPRHKITKRGQNVTFRCDPISEHNRLYWYRQTLGQGPEFLTYFQNEAQLEKSRLLSDRFSAERPKGSFSTLEIQRTEQGDSAMYLCASSHLDRGQSYEQYFGPGTRLTVT.

The chain links TRBV7-3 to TRBJ2-6; TRBD1 or TRBD2 may be the D gene (7 bases each). V gave up 5 bases and J gave up 3 bases, with 17 bases separating them. Germline V gene sequence: CDR1 SGHTA, CDR2 FQGTGA. This CDR3 has 17 amino acids. The CDR3 reads CASSRQGGQIGANVLTF. The CDR3 DNA sequence: TGTGCCAGCAGCCGCCAGGGGGGGCAGATTGGGGCCAACGTCCTGACTTTC.

The J gene is TRBJ1-1, the V gene TRBV9; D is unresolved. Between the trimmed V and J ends, which lost 5 bases and 2 bases, there was a span of 7 bases. CDR3 length: 12 amino acids. Germline CDR1 is SGDLS and CDR2 is YYNGEE. CDR3 bases: TGTGCCAGCAGTCTCTCTAACACTGAAGCTTTCTTT. Translating gives CASSLSNTEAFF.

The chain couples TRBV2 to TRBJ1-5; no firm D call. CDR1 and CDR2 from the germline V gene are SNHLY and FYNNEI. Trimming removed 6 bases from V and 1 base from J, with 13 bases in between. The CDR3 sequence is 15 residues long. The DNA of the CDR3 is TGTGCCAGCAGCTCAGGTCGAGGGAGCAATCAGCCCCAGCATTTT. It is translated as CASSSGRGSNQPQHF.

This sequence joins TRBV4-2 and TRBJ2-5; 9 bases line up with TRBD2. The germline V gene has CDR1 LGHNA and CDR2 YNFKEQ. This CDR3 comprises 22 residues. V shed 0 bases, J shed 2 bases, and the junction held 22 bases outside the gene matches. CDR3 nucleotides: TGTGCCAGCAGCCAAGATAGACAGAGTAGCGGGAGACTGGATTTTTGGCAAGAGACCCAGTACTTC. Its protein is CASSQDRQSSGRLDFWQETQYF.

The rearrangement joins TRBV6-1 to TRBJ2-4, with 7 bases lining up with TRBD1. V dropped 7 bases and J dropped 1; count of bases not matched to a gene: 4. Germline assignment: CDR1 MNHNS and CDR2 SASEGT. This CDR3 is 14 amino acids long. The CDR3 reads CASTEDRAKNIQYF. CDR3 sequence (DNA): TGTGCCAGCACCGAGGACAGGGCCAAAAACATTCAGTACTTC.

J is TRBJ2-5 and V is TRBV11-3, with D perhaps TRBD1 (6 bases). The CDR3 covers 14 residues. V was trimmed by 5 bases and J by 1 base, leaving 11 bases between them. Per the germline V gene, CDR1 is SGHNT and CDR2 is YENEEA. CDR3: CASSATGPQETQYF. The CDR3 nucleotides are TGTGCCAGCAGCGCTACAGGGCCCCAAGAGACCCAGTACTTC.

The chain carries TRBV9 and TRBJ2-7; D possibly corresponds to TRBD2 (7 bases). The CDR3 has 15 amino acids. V was pared by 7 bases and J by 5 bases, with 22 bases between. Germline CDR1 is SGDLS and CDR2 is YYNGEE. The DNA of the CDR3 is TGTGCCAGCGGAAAAGGGGGGGAACTAGGGAACGAGCAGTACTTC. Its translation is CASGKGGELGNEQYF.

V and J are TRBV5-1 and TRBJ2-1; D may be TRBD2 (6 bases). Trimming shortened V by 0 bases and J by 3 bases, and 13 bases separated the two germline ends. Germline-derived CDR1 and CDR2 are SGHRS and YFSETQ. CDR3 length: 16 amino acids. CDR3 nucleotide sequence: TGCGCCAGCAGCTTGGGGGACTGGCAAGTCTACAATGAGCAGTTCTTC. As protein: CASSLGDWQVYNEQFF.

The chain carries TRBV2 and TRBJ2-3; no clear D gene. CDR1 SNHLY and CDR2 FYNNEI come from the germline V gene. V shed 6 bases and J shed 3 bases, with 19 bases lying between them. The CDR3 runs 16 residues. The CDR3 sequence is CASRVDGSSSTDTQYF. The CDR3 nucleotides are TGTGCCAGCAGGGTGGACGGATCCAGTAGTACAGATACGCAGTATTTT.

This clone was counted a single time. This chain joins TRBV7-2 and TRBJ2-7, with D perhaps TRBD1 (5 bases). CDR3 length: 16 amino acids. Trimming shortened V by 1 base and J by 3 bases, and 16 bases separated the two germline ends. CDR1 SGHTA and CDR2 FQGNSA come from the germline V gene. For the CDR3, the DNA is TGTGCCAGCAGCTTAGACCTTAGGCAGGGCATCTACGAGCAGTACTTC. Translating it yields CASSLDLRQGIYEQYF.

V gene TRBV19 combines with J gene TRBJ1-1, with D tentatively TRBD1 (5 bases). Trimming stripped 6 bases from V and 0 bases from J, with 8 bases between. The germline V gene has CDR1 LNHDA and CDR2 SQIVND (reference sequence). The CDR3 sequence is 13 residues long. The CDR3 sequence is CASRAQVNTEAFF. CDR3 in DNA: TGTGCCAGTAGGGCACAGGTGAACACTGAAGCTTTCTTT.

For the CDR3, the DNA is TGTGCCAGCTGGCGAGGGGAGAACTACGAGCAGTACTTC. Its translation: CASWRGENYEQYF. The chain uses TRBV28 and TRBJ2-7; D is perhaps TRBD1 or TRBD2 (5 bases each). V gave up 8 bases and J gave up 3 bases, with 14 bases separating them. The CDR3 has 13 amino acids. CDR1 and CDR2 from the germline V gene are MDHEN and SYDVKM.

J is TRBJ1-2 and V is TRBV5-6; D is perhaps TRBD1 (5 bases). Germline CDR1 and CDR2: SGHDT and YYEEEE. Trimming took 3 bases from V and 4 from J, leaving 16 bases between them. The CDR3 runs to 15 residues. CDR3 DNA sequence: TGTGCCAGCAGCTCTACCCCAATGCAGGGCTATGGCTACACCTTC. Its translation: CASSSTPMQGYGYTF.

V usage is TRBV7-8 and J usage is TRBJ1-1; perhaps TRBD1 as D (5 bases). V was trimmed by 8 bases and J by 0 bases, leaving 10 bases between them. Germline V lookup: CDR1 SGHVS, CDR2 FQNEAQ. CDR3 length: 13 residues. The CDR3 reads CASGAGLNTEAFF. The CDR3 DNA sequence: TGTGCCAGCGGGGCAGGGCTGAACACTGAAGCTTTCTTT.

The chain joins TRBV6-6 to TRBJ2-7; D call uncertain. CDR1 is MNHNY and CDR2 is SVGAGI in the germline V gene (reference sequence). The length of the CDR3 is 13 residues. Trimming took off 6 bases at V and 3 bases at J, with 12 bases between the two ends. As DNA, the CDR3 is TGTGCCAGCAGGAACGTTGGCCTCTACGAGCAGTACTTC. Amino acids: CASRNVGLYEQYF.

The chain recombines TRBV7-3 with TRBJ2-3; tentative D call: TRBD1 (5 bases). This CDR3 spans 14 amino acids. Trimming stripped 5 bases from V and 2 bases from J, with 11 bases between. From germline, CDR1 is SGHTA and CDR2 FQGTGA. CDR3 DNA: TGTGCCAGCAGCCGCAAGGGGCTCACAGATACGCAGTATTTT. It translates to CASSRKGLTDTQYF.

The chain carries TRBV4-1 and TRBJ1-5, with D tentatively TRBD1 (6 bases). The CDR3 is 16 residues long. Germline V CDR1 and CDR2: MGHRA, YSYEKL. The V gene lost 1 base and the J gene lost 5 bases, with 15 bases spanning the gap. The CDR3 sequence is CASSQARDTGDQPQHF. The CDR3 coding sequence is TGCGCCAGCAGCCAAGCCCGGGACACTGGTGATCAGCCCCAGCATTTT.

This clone has a single count. This same CDR3 is encoded by further DNA sequences in the sample. The V call is TRBV28, the J call TRBJ1-2; 8 nucleotides match TRBD1. The germline CDR1 and CDR2 sequences are MDHEN and SYDVKM. The trim removed 6 bases at V and 1 base at J, leaving 7 bases unmatched. The CDR3 is 15 residues long. CDR3 residues: CASRTGTGFNYGYTF. The DNA for the CDR3 is TGTGCCAGCAGAACCGGGACAGGCTTTAACTATGGCTACACCTTC.

V is TRBV5-1 and J is TRBJ2-1; the D gene is possibly TRBD2 (7 bases). Germline values: CDR1 SGHRS, CDR2 YFSETQ. The V gene lost 2 bases and the J gene lost 7 bases, with 19 bases spanning the gap. The CDR3 is 16 amino acids. In DNA, the CDR3 is TGCGCCAGCAGCTTACCCCTGGCGGCGGGGGCTAATGAGCAGTTCTTC. This gives the protein CASSLPLAAGANEQFF.

This chain joins TRBV29-1 and TRBJ2-3; D call uncertain. V was pared by 4 bases and J by 6 bases, with 17 bases between. Per the germline V gene, CDR1 is SQVTM and CDR2 is ANQGSEA. The CDR3 spans 14 residues. The CDR3 DNA reads as TGCAGCGTTGGTCATGAATTCTCCCCGGATACGCAGTATTTT. Its translation is CSVGHEFSPDTQYF.

J is TRBJ2-6 and V is TRBV27; D is possibly TRBD1 or TRBD2 (6 bases each). V lost 2 bases and J 4 bases, leaving 18 bases between the germline ends. The germline V gene has CDR1 MNHEY and CDR2 SMNVEV (reference sequence). There are 18 residues in the CDR3. In nucleotides, the CDR3 is TGTGCCAGCAGTTTAACCGTAGGGGGGCCGCTGGGGGCCAACGTCCTGACTTTC. It translates to CASSLTVGGPLGANVLTF.